Shown below are 13 T cell receptor beta chains from a single sample sequenced in a study of Ad26.COV2.S vaccination and SARS-CoV-2 variants. Repertoires were generated with immunoSEQ multiplex PCR, while TCRdb's copy carries only in-frame clones and drops some. The repertoire holds about 400,000 clones, with 83% as singletons. The treatment was: some 19 received Ad26.COV2.S at low or high dose, single or two shots; 5 received placebo; per-sample allocation not given. Day 63 following the first vaccine or placebo injection was when the samples were taken. The specimen was peripheral blood, collected in a trial of Ad26.COV2.S vaccine versus placebo. The origin of the receptors is a person between 18 and 59 years old who received the Ad26.COV2.S COVID-19 vaccine or a placebo.

The chain links TRBV7-2 to TRBJ2-3; tentative D call: TRBD2 (6 bases). The CDR3 totals 18 residues. Germline values: CDR1 SGHTA, CDR2 FQGNSA. V gave up 2 bases and J gave up 1 base, with 19 bases separating them. The CDR3 DNA sequence: TGTGCCAGCAGCTTATATCGATCGGACTACGTAGGCACAGATACGCAGTATTTT. Translated: CASSLYRSDYVGTDTQYF.

The V gene is TRBV5-1, the J gene TRBJ2-1; D is perhaps TRBD1 or TRBD2 (5 bases each). V lost 0 bases and J lost 7, with 17 bases in between. This CDR3 spans 16 amino acids. From germline, CDR1 is SGHRS and CDR2 YFSETQ. The CDR3 region has the DNA TGCGCCAGCAGCTTGGGCTCTCAATTTGGGGGTAATGAGCAGTTCTTC. This encodes CASSLGSQFGGNEQFF. The full variable domain, with the rest looked up from reference TRBV5-1 and TRBJ2-1, is KAGVTQTPRYLIKTRGQQVTLSCSPISGHRSVSWYQQTPGQGLQFLFEYFSETQRNKGNFPGRFSGRQFSNSRSEMNVSTLELGDSALYLCASSLGSQFGGNEQFFGPGTRLTVL.

The gene calls are TRBV4-3 and TRBJ1-5; 8 bases line up with TRBD1. The length of the CDR3 is 17 residues. Germline trimming cut 1 base from V and 6 bases from J; bases unmatched to any gene: 11. The germline V gene encodes CDR1 LGHNA and CDR2 YSLEER. CDR3 DNA sequence: TGCGCCAGCAGCCAAGCCGGGACAGGAGGAGGCAGTCAGCCCCAGCATTTT. It yields the protein CASSQAGTGGGSQPQHF.

The CDR3 region is CASSSVGLETQYF. As DNA, the CDR3 is TGTGCCAGCAGCTCGGTCGGGTTGGAGACCCAGTACTTC. The chain carries TRBV7-2 and TRBJ2-5; D call uncertain. CDR3 length equals 13 residues. Looked up from germline, CDR1 is SGHTA and CDR2 is FQGNSA. Trimming cost V 4 bases and J 5 bases, with 11 bases left between them.

On this clone itself: A read error may produce the germline difference seen at one junction end. The chain recombines TRBV5-1 with TRBJ2-3, with a possible D match to TRBD2 (6 bases). Germline V gene data show CDR1 as SGHRS and CDR2 as YFSETQ. This CDR3 spans 15 amino acids. Here the CDR3 reads CASRLGGIRTDTQYF. The CDR3 DNA sequence: TGCGCCAGCAGGTTGGGGGGAATCCGCACAGATACGCAGTATTTT.

As regards this clone: Germline is not matched at one junction end, which may reflect a read error. The chain uses TRBV29-1 and TRBJ2-7; TRBD2 agrees at 9 bases. Looked up from germline, CDR1 is SQVTM and CDR2 is ANQGSEA. The CDR3 totals 14 residues. CDR3 in DNA: TGCAGCGTTGGGCGGGGGGGCCCCTCCGACGAGCAGTACTTC. This translates into CSVGRGGPSDEQYF.

This sequence joins TRBV19 and TRBJ1-2, with 7 bases that match TRBD1. V was clipped by 8 bases and J by 3 bases; unmatched bases: 9. CDR1 is LNHDA and CDR2 is SQIVND in the germline V gene (reference sequence). This CDR3 has 14 residues. CDR3 bases: TGTGCCAGTCGGATGAGGGGGCTCGACTATGGCTACACCTTC. It is translated as CASRMRGLDYGYTF.

The chain joins TRBV12-3 or TRBV12-4 to TRBJ1-1; D is undetermined. V lost 7 bases to trimming and J lost 5 bases, with 14 bases between them. The CDR3 contains 13 residues. The CDR3, as DNA: TGTGCCAGCACCATCAAAAGAGTAACTGAAGCTTTCTTT. Protein sequence: CASTIKRVTEAFF.

The chain has TRBV15 and TRBJ2-5; a weak D match, TRBD2 (5 bases). Germline values: CDR1 LNHNV, CDR2 YYDKDF (reference sequence). Deletions cut 1 base from V and 5 bases from J, with 17 bases between. This CDR3 is built from 16 residues. DNA for the CDR3: TGTGCCACCAGCAGAGGAGGGTCGGGTGTGTCGGAGACCCAGTACTTC. Translated: CATSRGGSGVSETQYF.

The rearrangement uses TRBV5-6 and TRBJ1-1; D unclear. V was pared by 2 bases and J by 7 bases, with 6 bases between. CDR3 length equals 11 residues. Germline CDR1 SGHDT, CDR2 YYEEEE. CDR3 loop: CASSFGDEAFF. DNA of the CDR3: TGTGCCAGCAGCTTTGGGGATGAAGCTTTCTTT.

The chain has TRBV6-5 and TRBJ1-1; TRBD1 matches at 7 bases. The CDR3 runs 14 residues. Germline trimming cut 7 bases from V and 1 base from J; bases unmatched to any gene: 6. Germline CDR1 MNHEY, CDR2 SVGAGI. The CDR3 bases are TGTGCCAGCACAACAACAGGGGAGAACACTGAAGCTTTCTTT. Its protein is CASTTTGENTEAFF.

J is TRBJ2-1 and V is TRBV7-3; TRBD1 agrees at 8 bases. There are 14 residues in the CDR3. V was pared by 5 bases and J by 5 bases, with 5 bases of the junction left unmatched. The germline gives CDR1 SGHTA, CDR2 FQGTGA. The CDR3 loop reads CASSPGGRNNEQFF. DNA of the CDR3: TGTGCCAGCAGCCCAGGGGGCAGAAACAATGAGCAGTTCTTC.

With respect to this clone: Other nucleotide sequences in the sample specify the same CDR3. The J gene is TRBJ2-7, the V gene TRBV5-1; 9 bases map to TRBD1. Trimming took 5 bases from V and 2 from J; bases not matched to a gene: 5. Germline assignment: CDR1 SGHRS and CDR2 YFSETQ. The CDR3 covers 14 residues. CDR3 in amino acids: CASRPGQGPYEQYF. CDR3 bases: TGCGCCAGCAGACCGGGACAGGGCCCCTACGAGCAGTACTTC.